The clone carrying this TCR beta chain was recorded at least ten times. Its antigen is as yet unknown. Amplified TCR beta CDR3 regions came from RNA transcripts. TCR CDR3 underwent first-round RT-PCR with the HTBI primer set. TCRdb ran MiXCR on the multiplex PCR reads and lists one entry per CDR3 protein. There are hundreds of thousands of distinct CDR3 sequences in the sample; 30% to 40% occur only once, and 31% lies in the top ten. Germline CDR1 reads KGHDR; CDR2 reads SFDVKD. Between the trimmed V and J ends, which lost 4 bases and 4 bases, there was a span of 12 bases. This CDR3 is 14 amino acids long. Source material for PBMCs was around 10 ml fresh peripheral blood. This sample was included in a study of T cells in Graves' hyperthyroidism and ophthalmopathy. Study background: Peripheral blood samples were taken at initial diagnosis, prior to any treatment. Findings of the study overall: Among thyroid clonotypes expanded above 0.001, most also appeared in blood.

The specimen was blood. J is TRBJ1-2 and V is TRBV24-1, with D maybe TRBD1 (6 bases). The clonotype was recovered from a woman aged 40 to 50 with Graves' hyperthyroidism. CDR3 coding DNA: TGTGCCACCAGTGACTCTTTGGACAGCTATGGCTACACCTTC. Its protein product is CATSDSLDSYGYTF.